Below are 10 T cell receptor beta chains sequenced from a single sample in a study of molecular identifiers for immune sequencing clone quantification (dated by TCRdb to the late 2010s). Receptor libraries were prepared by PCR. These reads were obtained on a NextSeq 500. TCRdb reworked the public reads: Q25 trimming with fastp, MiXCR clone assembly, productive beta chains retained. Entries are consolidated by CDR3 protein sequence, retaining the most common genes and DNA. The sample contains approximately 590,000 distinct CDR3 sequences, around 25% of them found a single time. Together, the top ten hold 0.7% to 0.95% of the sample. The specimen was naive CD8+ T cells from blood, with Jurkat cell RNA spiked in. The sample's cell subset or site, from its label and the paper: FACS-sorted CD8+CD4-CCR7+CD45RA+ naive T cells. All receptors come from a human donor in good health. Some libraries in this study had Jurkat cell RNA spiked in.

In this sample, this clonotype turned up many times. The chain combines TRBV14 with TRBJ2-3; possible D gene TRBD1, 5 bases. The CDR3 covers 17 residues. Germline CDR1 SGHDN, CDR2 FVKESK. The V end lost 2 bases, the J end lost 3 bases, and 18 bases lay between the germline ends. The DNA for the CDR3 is TGTGCCAGCAGCCAAATACCCAACTTGGGGCAAACAGATACGCAGTATTTT. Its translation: CASSQIPNLGQTDTQYF.

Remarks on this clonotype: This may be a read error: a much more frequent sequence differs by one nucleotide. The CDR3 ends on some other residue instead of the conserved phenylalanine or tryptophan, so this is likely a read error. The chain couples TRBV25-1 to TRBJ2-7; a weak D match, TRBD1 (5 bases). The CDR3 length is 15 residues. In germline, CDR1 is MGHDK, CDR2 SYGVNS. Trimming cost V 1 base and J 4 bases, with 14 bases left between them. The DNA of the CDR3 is TGTGCCAGCAGTGAATTGAGGCAGGGTGTTTACGAGCAGTACTAC. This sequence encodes CASSELRQGVYEQYY.

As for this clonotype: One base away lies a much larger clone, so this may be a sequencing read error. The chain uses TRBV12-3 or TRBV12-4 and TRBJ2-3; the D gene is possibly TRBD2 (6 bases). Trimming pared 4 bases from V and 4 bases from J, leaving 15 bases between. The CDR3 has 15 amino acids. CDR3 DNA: TGTGCCAGCAGTTCGCTAGCGATCAACCCAGATACGCAGTATTTT. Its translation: CASSSLAINPDTQYF.

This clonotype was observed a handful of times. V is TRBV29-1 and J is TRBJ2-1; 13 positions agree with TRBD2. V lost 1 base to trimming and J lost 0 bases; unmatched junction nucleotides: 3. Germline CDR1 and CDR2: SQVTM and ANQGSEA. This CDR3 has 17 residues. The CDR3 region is CSVEGLAGGPSYNEQFF. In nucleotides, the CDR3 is TGCAGCGTTGAAGGACTAGCGGGGGGACCCTCCTACAATGAGCAGTTCTTC.

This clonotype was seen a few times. CDR3 sequence reads: CSARDYGRLTDTQYF. CDR3 DNA sequence: TGCAGTGCTAGAGATTATGGGCGGCTCACAGATACGCAGTATTTT. This sequence joins TRBV20-1 and TRBJ2-3; D not certain. Per the germline V gene, CDR1 is DFQATT and CDR2 is SNEGSKA (reference sequence). The CDR3 consists of 15 residues. Trimming removed 0 bases from V and 2 bases from J, with 12 bases in between.

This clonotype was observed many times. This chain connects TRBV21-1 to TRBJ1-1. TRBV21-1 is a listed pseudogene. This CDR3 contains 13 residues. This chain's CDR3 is CASSIKVNTEAFF. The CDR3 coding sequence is TGTGCCAGCAGCATCAAGGTGAACACTGAAGCTTTCTTT.

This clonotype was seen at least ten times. CDR3 nucleotides: TGCAGCGTTGAAACCGGAGAAGGACAGGCCCAAGAGACCCAGTACTTC. Its protein is CSVETGEGQAQETQYF. The chain employs TRBV29-1 and TRBJ2-5, with 7 nucleotides matching TRBD1. The V gene's germline CDR1 is SQVTM and CDR2 ANQGSEA. This CDR3 has 16 amino acids. Trimming took 2 bases from V and 1 from J; bases not matched to a gene: 10. The complete variable domain, with remaining parts taken from reference TRBV29-1 and TRBJ2-5, reads SAVISQKPSRDICQRGTSLTIQCQVDSQVTMMFWYRQQPGQSLTLIATANQGSEATYESGFVIDKFPISRPNLTFSTLTVSNMSPEDSSIYLCSVETGEGQAQETQYFGPGTRLLVL.

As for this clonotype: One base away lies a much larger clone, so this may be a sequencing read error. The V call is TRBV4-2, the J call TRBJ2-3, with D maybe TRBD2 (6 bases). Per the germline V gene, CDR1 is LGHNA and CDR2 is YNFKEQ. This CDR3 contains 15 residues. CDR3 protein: CASSQEWRETETQYF. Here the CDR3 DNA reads TGTGCCAGCAGCCAAGAATGGAGGGAAACAGAAACGCAGTATTTT.

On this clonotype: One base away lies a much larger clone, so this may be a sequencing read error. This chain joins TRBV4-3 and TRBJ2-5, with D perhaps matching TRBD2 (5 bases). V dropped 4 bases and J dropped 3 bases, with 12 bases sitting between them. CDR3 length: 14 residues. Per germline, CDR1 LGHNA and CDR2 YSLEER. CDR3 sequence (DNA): TGCGCCAGCAGCCGAGAGCTAGCCGAAGAGACCCAGTACTTC. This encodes CASSRELAEETQYF.

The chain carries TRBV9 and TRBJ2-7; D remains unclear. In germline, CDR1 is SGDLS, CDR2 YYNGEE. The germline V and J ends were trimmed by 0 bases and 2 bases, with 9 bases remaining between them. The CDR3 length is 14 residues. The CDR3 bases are TGTGCCAGCAGCGTAGATAGAGCTACCTACGAGCAGTACTTC. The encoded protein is CASSVDRATYEQYF.